The 27 T cell receptor beta chains reported below all come from one sample, sequenced in a study of early T cells in non-severe SARS-CoV-2 infection. Using its own MiXCR run on the 5' RACE reads, TCRdb lists one record per CDR3 protein. The table lists about 61,000 distinct CDR3 sequences, around 13% of them singletons. Sequences were derived from whole blood, sampled at baseline. Receptor source: an adult who was a healthcare worker with PCR-confirmed SARS-CoV-2 infection or an uninfected control (not recorded which). The donor label of this sample is uncertain.

This chain joins TRBV5-1 and TRBJ2-3; D may be TRBD1 (6 bases). From germline, CDR1 is SGHRS and CDR2 YFSETQ. This CDR3 spans 15 amino acids. V lost 5 bases to trimming and J lost 1 base, with 14 bases between them. CDR3 in DNA: TGCGCCAGCAGTGCTCCGGACAGCCGCACAGATACGCAGTATTTT. Translation: CASSAPDSRTDTQYF.

This clonotype was counted at least ten times. This chain uses TRBV11-2 with TRBJ1-2; D not certain. Per germline, CDR1 SGHAT and CDR2 FQNNGV. V dropped 3 bases and J dropped 3 bases, with 5 bases sitting between them. The CDR3 runs 12 residues. CDR3 loop: CASSFGDYGYTF. The DNA for the CDR3 is TGTGCCAGCAGCTTTGGTGACTATGGCTACACCTTC.

This chain connects TRBV19 to TRBJ2-3; a possible D gene is TRBD1 (6 bases). V lost 9 bases and J lost 0, with 13 bases in between. Per germline, CDR1 LNHDA and CDR2 SQIVND (reference sequence). CDR3 length: 14 amino acids. CDR3 sequence (DNA): TGTGCCAGCCTAGCAACAGGGAGCACAGATACGCAGTATTTT. The encoded protein is CASLATGSTDTQYF.

This clonotype was counted a few times. The chain combines TRBV5-1 with TRBJ2-6; D is unclear. The CDR3 is made up of 16 amino acids. Germline CDR1 and CDR2: SGHRS and YFSETQ. V was pared by 4 bases and J by 0 bases, with 11 bases between. CDR3 DNA sequence: TGCGCCAGCAGCCCACAGTTAGTCTCTGGGGCCAACGTCCTGACTTTC. It encodes CASSPQLVSGANVLTF. The full variable domain, completed using reference TRBV5-1 and TRBJ2-6, is KAGVTQTPRYLIKTRGQQVTLSCSPISGHRSVSWYQQTPGQGLQFLFEYFSETQRNKGNFPGRFSGRQFSNSRSEMNVSTLELGDSALYLCASSPQLVSGANVLTFGAGSRLTVL.

The rearrangement joins TRBV12-3 or TRBV12-4 to TRBJ2-3; the match to TRBD2 covers 12 bases. CDR3 size: 19 residues. The V gene end was trimmed by 2 bases and the J gene end by 0 bases; junction bases not matched to a gene: 9. The CDR3 region has the DNA TGTGCCAGCAGTTTACCGACTAGCGGGGGACCCATCAGCACAGATACGCAGTATTTT. Encoded protein: CASSLPTSGGPISTDTQYF.

There are many counts of this clonotype. The gene calls are TRBV23-1 and TRBJ2-1; tentative D call: TRBD1 (6 bases). TRBV23-1 belongs to the ORF category, with a function that is uncertain. The CDR3 totals 15 residues. Trimming stripped 3 bases from V and 5 bases from J, with 14 bases between. The CDR3 bases are TGCGCCAGCAGTCACCCCGGGACACGGAACAATGAGCAGTTCTTC. Its translation is CASSHPGTRNNEQFF.

This clonotype was picked up many times. V is TRBV7-3 and J is TRBJ2-3; weak D call: TRBD2 (5 bases). Germline V CDR1 and CDR2: SGHTA, FQGTGA. The CDR3 spans 16 residues. V dropped 2 bases and J dropped 1 base, with 13 bases sitting between them. This chain's CDR3 is CASSLGGTRGTDTQYF. As DNA, the CDR3 is TGTGCCAGCAGCTTAGGAGGCACACGTGGCACAGATACGCAGTATTTT.

This clonotype has just a few counts. The CDR3 here is CASSVGAGNQPQHF. For the CDR3, the DNA is TGTGCCAGCAGTGTGGGGGCAGGCAATCAGCCCCAGCATTTT. The V gene is TRBV2, the J gene TRBJ1-5; D may be TRBD1 (6 bases). This CDR3 contains 14 residues. Germline loops: CDR1 SNHLY, CDR2 FYNNEI. Between the trimmed V and J ends, which lost 4 bases and 2 bases, there was a span of 9 bases.

This clonotype has just a few counts. The chain uses TRBV18 and TRBJ2-4; D is tentatively TRBD1 or TRBD2 (6 bases each). The CDR3 covers 14 residues. Germline values: CDR1 KGHSH, CDR2 LQKENI. The V and J ends lost 3 bases and 6 bases respectively, with 12 bases between them. The CDR3, as DNA: TGTGCCAGCTCACCGTCCGAGGGGGGAAACATTCAGTACTTC. Encoded protein: CASSPSEGGNIQYF.

This clonotype was counted only a few times. The CDR3 loop is CASSSSGTINSPLHF. The DNA of the CDR3 is TGTGCCAGTAGTTCTTCAGGGACGATTAATTCACCCCTCCACTTT. This rearrangement joins TRBV19 to TRBJ1-6, with D perhaps TRBD1 (5 bases). This CDR3 contains 15 residues. With 5 bases removed from V and 6 bases from J, the gap between germline ends came to 14 bases. Germline values: CDR1 LNHDA, CDR2 SQIVND (reference sequence).

This clonotype was observed a few times. The chain is built from TRBV12-3 or TRBV12-4 and TRBJ2-3; D may be TRBD1 (5 bases). The V gene lost 6 bases and the J gene lost 0 bases, with 13 bases spanning the gap. The CDR3 is 15 residues long. In DNA, the CDR3 is TGTGCCAGCAGCCTCACAGGACATAGCACAGATACGCAGTATTTT. Protein sequence: CASSLTGHSTDTQYF.

This clonotype turned up a few times. The chain employs TRBV29-1 and TRBJ1-1; 7 bases match TRBD1. V shed 3 bases, J shed 1 base, and the junction held 2 bases outside the gene matches. The CDR3 runs 13 residues. The germline V gene encodes CDR1 SQVTM and CDR2 ANQGSEA. This CDR3 reads CSVDWTGNTEAFF. The CDR3 coding sequence is TGCAGCGTTGACTGGACAGGGAACACTGAAGCTTTCTTT.

This clonotype was counted many times. The gene calls are TRBV12-3 or TRBV12-4 and TRBJ1-2, with a possible D match to TRBD1 (5 bases). Trimming stripped 3 bases from V and 12 bases from J, with 11 bases between. This CDR3 contains 11 residues. As DNA, the CDR3 is TGTGCCAGCAGTTTCGGCAGGGACCACACCTTC. It specifies CASSFGRDHTF.

The CDR3 loop is CASSPPSRANTEAFF. The CDR3 nucleotides read TGTGCCAGCTCACCACCTTCCAGGGCGAACACTGAAGCTTTCTTT. J is TRBJ1-1 and V is TRBV18; tentative D call: TRBD1 (5 bases). Trimming stripped 0 bases from V and 1 base from J, with 9 bases between. Per the germline V gene, CDR1 is KGHSH and CDR2 is LQKENI. The CDR3 totals 15 residues.

This clonotype has just a few counts. V gene TRBV6-1 combines with J gene TRBJ2-3; D might be TRBD2 (5 bases). The length of the CDR3 is 15 residues. V was clipped by 8 bases and J by 2 bases, with 17 bases between them. The V gene's germline CDR1 is MNHNS and CDR2 SASEGT. The CDR3 region has the DNA TGTGCCAGCCCCCGGGGAAACAGCCCCACAGATACGCAGTATTTT. This codes for CASPRGNSPTDTQYF.

The V gene is TRBV4-1, the J gene TRBJ1-3; D call uncertain. Germline-derived CDR1 and CDR2 are MGHRA and YSYEKL. Deletions cut 1 base from V and 6 bases from J, with 16 bases between. The CDR3 runs to 16 residues. The CDR3 here is CASSQVLLKAINTIYF. The CDR3 region has the DNA TGCGCCAGCAGCCAAGTTCTCCTGAAGGCAATAAACACCATATATTTT.

V gene TRBV6-2 or TRBV6-3 combines with J gene TRBJ2-1; TRBD1 agrees at 7 bases. From germline, CDR1 is MNHEY and CDR2 SVGEGT. This CDR3 is built from 17 residues. V trimming: 7 bases; J trimming: 5 bases; junction bases outside the gene matches: 17. The CDR3 region is CASNPPYRDRKNNEQFF. DNA of the CDR3: TGTGCCAGCAACCCCCCTTACCGGGACAGAAAAAACAATGAGCAGTTCTTC.

CDR3 sequence (DNA): TGTGCCAGTAACACTCGGGACGGACGATCTGACAAAAGGACCCAGTACTTC. Translating it yields CASNTRDGRSDKRTQYF. The genes are TRBV19 and TRBJ2-5; D assignment may be TRBD1 or TRBD2 (5 bases each). The CDR3 sequence is 17 residues long. V gave up 7 bases and J gave up 7 bases, with 28 bases separating them. The germline gives CDR1 LNHDA, CDR2 SQIVND (reference sequence).

This clonotype was detected many times. This sequence joins TRBV6-1 and TRBJ2-2; D unclear. The CDR3 is made up of 12 amino acids. The V gene's germline CDR1 is MNHNS and CDR2 SASEGT. Trimming shortened V by 4 bases and J by 5 bases, and 5 bases separated the two germline ends. CDR3 loop: CASSVGTGELFF. Here the CDR3 DNA reads TGTGCCAGCAGTGTGGGAACCGGGGAGCTGTTTTTT.

The rearrangement links TRBV7-2 to TRBJ2-2, with a possible D match to TRBD1 (6 bases). Trimming took 1 base from V and 7 from J, leaving 19 bases between them. CDR1 SGHTA and CDR2 FQGNSA come from the germline V gene. The CDR3 spans 17 residues. The CDR3 loop reads CASSLVLGAGKNGELFF. Here the CDR3 DNA reads TGTGCCAGCAGCTTAGTCCTGGGGGCAGGGAAAAACGGGGAGCTGTTTTTT.

In its sample, this clonotype is medium-sized (0.01 to 0.1%). The rearrangement links TRBV3-1 to TRBJ2-5; the D call may be TRBD1 or TRBD2 (5 bases each). This CDR3 is built from 18 residues. Germline values: CDR1 LGHDT, CDR2 YNNKEL (reference sequence). V shed 3 bases and J shed 1 base, with 21 bases lying between them. The CDR3: CASSQPDSGTRIQETQYF. CDR3 coding DNA: TGTGCCAGCAGCCAGCCAGACTCGGGGACCCGAATCCAAGAGACCCAGTACTTC.

This clonotype was found many times. The chain recombines TRBV12-3 or TRBV12-4 with TRBJ1-5, with D possibly TRBD1 on 6 matching bases. V shed 4 bases and J shed 0 bases, with 16 bases lying between them. The CDR3 loop spans 17 amino acids. This CDR3 reads CASSSRGGVASNQPQHF. The CDR3 nucleotides read TGTGCCAGCAGTTCCAGGGGAGGAGTAGCTAGCAATCAGCCCCAGCATTTT.

This clonotype was seen a handful of times. The chain has TRBV29-1 and TRBJ2-1; 11 bases are shared with TRBD2. Germline-derived CDR1 and CDR2 are SQVTM and ANQGSEA. The CDR3 is 13 residues long. V shed 6 bases, J shed 9 bases, and the junction held 7 bases outside the gene matches. The CDR3 coding sequence is TGCAGCGTCTCCCGGGGGACTAGCGGTGAGCAGTTCTTC. Encoded protein: CSVSRGTSGEQFF.

CDR3 region: CASSRGGLAGVGETQYF. The CDR3 DNA reads TGTGCCAGCAGCAGGGGCGGGCTAGCGGGGGTCGGAGAGACCCAGTACTTC. The V gene is TRBV7-8, the J gene TRBJ2-5, with 10 bases identical to TRBD2. Trimming removed 5 bases from V and 4 bases from J; junction bases left unmatched: 13. CDR3 length equals 17 residues. CDR1 SGHVS and CDR2 FQNEAQ come from the germline V gene.

This clonotype was counted ten times or more. V gene TRBV10-2 combines with J gene TRBJ1-6, with TRBD1 identical over 7 bases. This CDR3 region has 18 residues. CDR1 and CDR2 (germline): WSHSY, SAAADI. V was clipped by 4 bases and J by 0 bases; unmatched bases: 9. CDR3 sequence reads: CASSGGQILSSYNSPLHF. CDR3 DNA sequence: TGCGCCAGCAGTGGGGGACAGATTCTAAGCTCCTATAATTCACCCCTCCACTTT.

V is TRBV12-3 or TRBV12-4 and J is TRBJ1-5; 9 nucleotides align to TRBD1. The V gene end was trimmed by 4 bases and the J gene end by 3 bases; junction bases not matched to a gene: 10. CDR3 length: 17 residues. CDR3 sequence: CASSSSLDRGNNQPQHF. The CDR3 nucleotides are TGTGCCAGCAGTTCGTCCCTCGACAGGGGGAACAATCAGCCCCAGCATTTT.

This clonotype was found a few times. The chain combines TRBV3-1 with TRBJ2-3; D perhaps matches TRBD2 (6 bases). The CDR3 has 13 residues. V gave up 6 bases and J gave up 3 bases, with 10 bases separating them. CDR1 is LGHDT, CDR2 YNNKEL, per germline (reference sequence). The DNA of the CDR3 is TGTGCCAGCAGGGACTACAAGACAGATACGCAGTATTTT. Residues: CASRDYKTDTQYF.